The clone carrying this T cell receptor (beta chain) was counted only a few times. Its specificity is not known. Germline is not matched at one junction end, which may reflect a read error. The source of the sample is a study of T-cell memory formation after mild COVID-19. Regarding the study as a whole: Researchers report contracting CD4+ clones mostly in CM and EM, with CD8+ clones in EMRA. Second-wave clones with a day 37 peak had unconfirmed SARS-CoV-2 specificity.

The length of the CDR3 is 13 residues. Germline V gene sequence: CDR1 SSHAT, CDR2 FNYEAQ (reference sequence). TCRdb re-called the 5' RACE reads with MiXCR, one entry per CDR3 protein. Of 150,000 to 200,000 distinct CDR3 sequences listed, roughly 13% were seen once; the top ten hold more than 3%. The sequenced sample was PBMCs or a T cell subset sorted from them (not recorded which). The chain employs TRBV7-7 and TRBJ2-5, with a tentative D call TRBD1 (6 bases). The receptor was isolated from a young man who had mild COVID-19 (a few samples of this study predate the infection). Cell type and time point are not known. In DNA, the CDR3 is TGTGCTAGCACCCCCAGGGGCGGAGAGACCCAGTACTTC. Its protein is CASTPRGGETQYF.